This TCR beta chain stems from a study of T cell responses to AZD1222 COVID-19 vaccine. Details on this clone: Its antigen remains unidentified.

Profiled with immunoSEQ multiplex PCR; TCRdb holds only in-frame clones, not every one. The sample includes some 50,000 clones, about 91% of them seen just once. Study results and caveats: Mapped onto spike, vaccine-associated CD4 TCRs spanned it and were dominant at 160-218 and 743-854. Sampling captured repertoires only after the peak T cell response.

The material sequenced was peripheral blood, taken 28 days after the second AZD1222 dose. The TCR was taken from an adult who received the AZD1222 COVID-19 vaccine.

CDR3 in DNA: TGTGCCAGCAGCCAAGATGAAAAACTGTTTTTT. Translating gives CASSQDEKLFF. V usage is TRBV4-2 and J usage is TRBJ1-4; D call uncertain. The CDR3 loop spans 11 amino acids. V shed 0 bases and J shed 7 bases, with 0 bases lying between them. CDR1 and CDR2 from the germline V gene are LGHNA and YNFKEQ.